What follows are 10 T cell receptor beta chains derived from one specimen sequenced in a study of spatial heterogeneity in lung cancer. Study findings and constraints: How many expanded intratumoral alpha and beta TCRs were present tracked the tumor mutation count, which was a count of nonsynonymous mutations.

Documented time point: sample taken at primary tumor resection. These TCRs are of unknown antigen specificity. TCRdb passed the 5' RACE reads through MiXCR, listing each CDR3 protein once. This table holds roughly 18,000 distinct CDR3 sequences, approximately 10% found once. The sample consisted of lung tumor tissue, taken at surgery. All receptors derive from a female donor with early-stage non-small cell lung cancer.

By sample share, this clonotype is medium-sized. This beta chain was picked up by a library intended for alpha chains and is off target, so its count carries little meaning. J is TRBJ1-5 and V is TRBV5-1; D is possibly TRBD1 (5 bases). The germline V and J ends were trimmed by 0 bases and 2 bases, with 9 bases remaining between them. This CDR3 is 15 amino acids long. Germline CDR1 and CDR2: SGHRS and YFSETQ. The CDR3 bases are TGCGCCAGCAGCTTGGATCCGGGGGGCAATCAGCCCCAGCATTTT. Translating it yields CASSLDPGGNQPQHF.

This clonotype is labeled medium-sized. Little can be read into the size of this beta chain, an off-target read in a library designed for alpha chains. The CDR3 spells CASSRTGGDTEAFF. The CDR3 nucleotides read TGTGCCAGCAGTAGGACAGGGGGGGACACTGAAGCTTTCTTT. This chain connects TRBV28 to TRBJ1-1; 10 bases map to TRBD1. The CDR3 is made up of 14 amino acids. Per the germline V gene, CDR1 is MDHEN and CDR2 is SYDVKM. V was pared by 5 bases and J by 3 bases, with 3 bases of the junction left unmatched. Based on the CDR3 plus reference TRBV28 and TRBJ1-1, the full variable domain is DVKVTQSSRYLVKRTGEKVFLECVQDMDHENMFWYRQDPGLGLRLIYFSYDVKMKEKGDIPEGYSVSREKKERFSLILESASTNQTSMYLCASSRTGGDTEAFFGQGTRLTVV.

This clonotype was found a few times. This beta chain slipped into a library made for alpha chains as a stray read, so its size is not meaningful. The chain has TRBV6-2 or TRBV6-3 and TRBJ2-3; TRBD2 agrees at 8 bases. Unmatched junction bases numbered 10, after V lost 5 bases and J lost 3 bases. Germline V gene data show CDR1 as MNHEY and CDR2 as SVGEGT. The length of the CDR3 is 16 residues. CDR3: CASSTLLAAFTDTQYF. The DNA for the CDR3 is TGTGCCAGCAGTACCCTACTAGCGGCGTTTACAGATACGCAGTATTTT.

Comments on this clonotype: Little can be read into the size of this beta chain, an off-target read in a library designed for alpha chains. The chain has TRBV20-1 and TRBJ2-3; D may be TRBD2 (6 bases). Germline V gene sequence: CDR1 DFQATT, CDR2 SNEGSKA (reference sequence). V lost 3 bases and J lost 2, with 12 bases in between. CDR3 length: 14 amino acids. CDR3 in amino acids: CSASWERATDTQYF. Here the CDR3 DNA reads TGCAGTGCTAGTTGGGAGCGGGCCACAGATACGCAGTATTTT.

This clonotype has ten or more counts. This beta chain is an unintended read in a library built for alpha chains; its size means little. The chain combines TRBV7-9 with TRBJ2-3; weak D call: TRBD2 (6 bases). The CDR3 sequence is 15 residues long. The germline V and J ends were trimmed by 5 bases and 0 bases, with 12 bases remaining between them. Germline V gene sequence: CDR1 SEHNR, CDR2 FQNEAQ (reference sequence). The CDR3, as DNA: TGTGCCAGCAGCCCTCGGGGGATTAGCACAGATACGCAGTATTTT. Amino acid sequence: CASSPRGISTDTQYF.

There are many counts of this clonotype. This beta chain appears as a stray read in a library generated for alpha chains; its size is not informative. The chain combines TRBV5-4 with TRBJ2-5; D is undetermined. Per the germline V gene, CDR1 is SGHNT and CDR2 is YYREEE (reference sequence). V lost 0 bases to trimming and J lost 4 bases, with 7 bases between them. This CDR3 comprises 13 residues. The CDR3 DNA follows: TGTGCCAGCAGCTTGGTTCCTGTAGAGACCCAGTACTTC. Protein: CASSLVPVETQYF.

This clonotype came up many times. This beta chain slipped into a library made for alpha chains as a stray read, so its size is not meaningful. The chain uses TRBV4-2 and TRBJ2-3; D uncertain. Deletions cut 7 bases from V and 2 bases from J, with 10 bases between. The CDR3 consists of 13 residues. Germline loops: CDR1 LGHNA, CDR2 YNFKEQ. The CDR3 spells CASTSDPTDTQYF. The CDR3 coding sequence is TGTGCCAGCACTTCGGACCCCACAGATACGCAGTATTTT.

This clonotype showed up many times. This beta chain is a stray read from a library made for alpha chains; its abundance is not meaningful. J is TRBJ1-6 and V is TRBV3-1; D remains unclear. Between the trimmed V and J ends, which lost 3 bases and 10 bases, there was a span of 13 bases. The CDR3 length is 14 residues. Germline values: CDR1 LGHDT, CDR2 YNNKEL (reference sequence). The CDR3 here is CASSQGTGESPLHF. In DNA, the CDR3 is TGTGCCAGCAGCCAGGGCACCGGAGAATCACCCCTCCACTTT.

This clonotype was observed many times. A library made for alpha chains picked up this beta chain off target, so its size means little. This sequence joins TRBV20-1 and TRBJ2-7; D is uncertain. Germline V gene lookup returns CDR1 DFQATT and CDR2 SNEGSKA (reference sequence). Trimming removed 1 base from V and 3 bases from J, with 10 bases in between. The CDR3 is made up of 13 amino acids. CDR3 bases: TGCAGTGCTAGAGTACAGTCGAACTACGAGCAGTACTTC. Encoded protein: CSARVQSNYEQYF.

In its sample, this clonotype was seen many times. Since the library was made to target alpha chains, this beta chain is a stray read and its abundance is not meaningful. The CDR3 nucleotides are TGTGCCAGCAGCCCCGGAACAGGCTCTGGAAACACCATATATTTT. Amino acid sequence: CASSPGTGSGNTIYF. The chain couples TRBV7-8 to TRBJ1-3; tentatively, D is TRBD1 (5 bases). With 5 bases removed from V and 0 bases from J, the gap between germline ends came to 11 bases. CDR1 and CDR2 (germline): SGHVS, FQNEAQ. CDR3 length: 15 amino acids. Drawing the rest from reference TRBV7-8 and TRBJ1-3, the complete variable domain is GAGVSQSPRYKVAKRGQDVALRCDPISGHVSLFWYQQALGQGPEFLTYFQNEAQLDKSGLPSDRFFAERPEGSVSTLKIQRTQQEDSAVYLCASSPGTGSGNTIYFGEGSWLTVV.